This T cell receptor beta chain was sequenced in a study of control samples from healthy donors and cancer patients. The CDR3 is 14 residues long. Germline-derived CDR1 and CDR2 are SGHTA and FQGNSA. V was trimmed by 5 bases and J by 0 bases, leaving 8 bases between them. Only in-frame clones appear in the TCRdb table, and some are missing; sequencing was by immunoSEQ multiplex PCR. The sample lists about 73,000 clones, roughly 92% occurring once. This chain connects TRBV7-2 to TRBJ1-3; D is unclear. The origin of this receptor is a woman aged 40 to 50 in good health. The sequenced material came from blood. This chain's CDR3 is CASSVSRSGNTIYF. CDR3 in DNA: TGTGCCAGCAGCGTTTCGCGCTCTGGAAACACCATATATTTT.